Sequencing of this TCR beta chain was carried out in a study of T-cell reconstitution after alpha-beta-depleted transplantation in children. Study-wide points: At around two months after transplant, the alpha-beta T cells were reportedly derived from several hundred expanded clones that came from non-depleted graft cells. Hyperexpanded clones declined; after one year, newly produced T cells mostly supplied diversity. After transplant, high TCRbeta diversity at day 60 in some patients arose from surviving recipient T cells and thymic progenitors.

Trimming cost V 5 bases and J 3 bases; bases outside gene matches: 10. The CDR3 loop spans 17 amino acids. Germline V gene sequence: CDR1 SEHNR, CDR2 FQNEAQ (reference sequence). Researchers prepared the TCRbeta library using unique molecular identifiers, the study reports. TCRdb re-called the PCR reads with MiXCR, one entry per CDR3 protein. Among around 300,000 distinct CDR3 sequences, over 9% were seen once, and the ten largest hold roughly 7.1%. The table lists this clonotype with a few counts. Its specificity is unknown. The rearrangement joins TRBV7-9 to TRBJ2-6, with TRBD1 identical over 7 bases. Source: PBMCs, taken before TCRalphabeta/CD19-depleted stem cell transplant. This sequence was found in a boy younger than two with acute myeloid leukemia, due to receive a stem cell transplant. Written as DNA, the CDR3 is TGTGCCAGCAGCCCAGGGGACAGAGTTTTTGGGGCCAACGTCCTGACTTTC. It yields the protein CASSPGDRVFGANVLTF. The full variable domain, with the rest looked up from reference TRBV7-9 and TRBJ2-6, is DTGVSQNPRHKITKRGQNVTFRCDPISEHNRLYWYRQTLGQGPEFLTYFQNEAQLEKSRLLSDRFSAERPKGSFSTLEIQRTEQGDSAMYLCASSPGDRVFGANVLTFGAGSRLTVL.